Listed below are T cell receptor beta chains from one sample, sequenced in a study of T cells in tuberculosis. Produced via immunoSEQ multiplex PCR; TCRdb's table is partial and in-frame only. The data show about 88,000 clones, roughly 90% seen once. Sequences were obtained from CD1b-GMM tetramer-negative cells sorted from PBMCs. The receptors were gathered from an adult woman with latent tuberculosis. CDR3s include the opening cysteine and the closing phenylalanine or tryptophan. A D gene is named only where the DNA matches it firmly. Clone size is shown for a subset of rows, as once, few, many or a class of expanded clone.

.	TRBV6-1	.	TRBJ1-1	TGTGCCAGCAGTAAGACAGGAGACAACACTGAAGCTTTCTTT	CASSKTGDNTEAFF
.	TRBV25-1	.	TRBJ2-5	TGTGCCAGCGGAGGATTAGCGAAAGAGACCCAGTACTTC	CASGGLAKETQYF
.	TRBV4-3	.	TRBJ1-2	TGCGCCAGCAGCCAAGATAGGAGTAGGACAGTCATATCCTATGGCTACACCTTC	CASSQDRSRTVISYGYTF
.	TRBV21-1	once	TRBJ2-5	TGTGCCAGCAGCAAACTGGACAGGGGGCGCTATCAAGAGACCCAGTACTTC	CASSKLDRGRYQETQYF
.	TRBV5-6	.	TRBJ1-5	TGTGCCAGCAGCTTGTGGCGACAGCATAGCAATCAGCCCCAGCATTTT	CASSLWRQHSNQPQHF
.	TRBV18	.	TRBJ1-1	TGTGCCAGCTCACCCATTAGGGGCCAGAACACTGAAGCTTTCTTT	CASSPIRGQNTEAFF
TRBD1	TRBV6-1	.	TRBJ1-5	TGTGCCAGCAGTAGACAGGGGGCACGCAATCAGCCCCAGCATTTT	CASSRQGARNQPQHF
.	TRBV5-4	.	TRBJ1-6	TGTGCCAGCAGCTTTCGCCTCAGCGGGAGGGGGTATTCACCCCTCCACTTT	CASSFRLSGRGYSPLHF
.	TRBV21-1	.	TRBJ1-5	TGTGCCAGAGACAGGGGGCTCAATCAGCCCCAGCATTTT	CARDRGLNQPQHF
.	TRBV2	.	TRBJ1-5	TGTGCCAGCAGTGAACAGTCCCAGCCCCAGCATTTT	CASSEQSQPQHF
TRBD1	TRBV2	.	TRBJ1-1	TGTGCCAGCAAAGGGGACAGCTTCATGAACACTGAAGCTTTCTTT	CASKGDSFMNTEAFF
.	TRBV28	.	TRBJ1-2	TGTGCCAGCAGTTTAACGGGGGGGTATGGCTACACCTTC	CASSLTGGYGYTF
.	TRBV6-4	.	TRBJ1-5	TGTGCCAGCAGGGGGTCAGCGGGTTTACGTAGCAATCAGCCCCAGCATTTT	CASRGSAGLRSNQPQHF
TRBD2	TRBV5-4	once	TRBJ2-1	TGTGCCAGCAGCTTCGGAGGGTGGCGGGGGGGCACCTCCTACAATGAGCAGTTCTTC	CASSFGGWRGGTSYNEQFF
TRBD1	TRBV6-5	.	TRBJ1-5	TGTGCCAGCAGGCCGGGACAGGGGGCAGGTCAGCCCCAGCATTTT	CASRPGQGAGQPQHF
TRBD1	TRBV6-6	.	TRBJ1-2	TGTGCCAGCAGACCCGACTTATGGACAGGGGATGGCTACACCTTC	CASRPDLWTGDGYTF
.	TRBV7-9	.	TRBJ1-1	TGTGCCAGCAGCTCATTCAGGGAAATTAGCACTGAAGCTTTCTTT	CASSSFREISTEAFF
.	TRBV6-5	.	TRBJ1-1	TGTGCCAGCAGTTATCGAGGGGGGGTCACTGAAGCTTTCTTT	CASSYRGGVTEAFF
TRBD2	TRBV27	.	TRBJ2-1	TGTGCCAGCAGTTACCTGACTAGCGGGGGGATTCGTGAGCAGTTCTTC	CASSYLTSGGIREQFF
.	TRBV29-1	.	TRBJ2-2	TGCAGCGTTGAAGATCTTAGTAAGGGGGCGAACACCGGGGAGCTGTTTTTT	CSVEDLSKGANTGELFF
.	TRBV7-9	few	TRBJ1-3	TGTGCCAGCAGCCCCCCCAGGGGTTCTGGAAACACCATATATTTT	CASSPPRGSGNTIYF
TRBD2	TRBV14	.	TRBJ2-1	TGTGCCAGCAGCCGGATACCGGGACTAGCGGTCGATGAGCAGTTCTTC	CASSRIPGLAVDEQFF